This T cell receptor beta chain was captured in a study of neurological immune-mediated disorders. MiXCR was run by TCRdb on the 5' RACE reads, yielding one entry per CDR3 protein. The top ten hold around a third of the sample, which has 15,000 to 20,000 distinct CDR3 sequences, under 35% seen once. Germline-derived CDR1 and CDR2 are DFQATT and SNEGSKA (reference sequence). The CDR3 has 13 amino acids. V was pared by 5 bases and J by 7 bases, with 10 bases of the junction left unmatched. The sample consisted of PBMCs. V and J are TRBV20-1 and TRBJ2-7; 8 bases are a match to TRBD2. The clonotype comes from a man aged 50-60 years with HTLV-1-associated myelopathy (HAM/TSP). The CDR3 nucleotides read TGCAGTGCTTTGTGGCGGGAGGTGCATGAGCAGTACTTC. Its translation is CSALWREVHEQYF.